A single sample is the source of the 12 T cell receptor beta chains below, sequenced in a study of identical twins. From the 5' RACE reads, TCRdb called clonotypes with MiXCR, one entry per CDR3 protein. This sample yields a few hundred thousand distinct CDR3 sequences, of which approximately 8.3% are seen a single time; 3% belongs to the top ten. The same specimen was also included in a second study, on yellow fever vaccine responses in identical twins.

Sequencing input: CD8+ T cells sorted from blood. These receptors were taken from a woman between 18 and 30 years old in good health.

This clonotype has ten or more counts. The V gene is TRBV12-3 or TRBV12-4, the J gene TRBJ2-7; weak D call: TRBD2 (5 bases). With 3 bases removed from V and 2 bases from J, the gap between germline ends came to 8 bases. The CDR3 runs 13 residues. CDR3 coding DNA: TGTGCCAGCAGTTTCGGGGTGACCTACGAGCAGTACTTC. Encoded protein: CASSFGVTYEQYF.

This clonotype was observed a handful of times. The chain joins TRBV20-1 to TRBJ2-7, with a tentative D call TRBD1 (6 bases). The V gene's germline CDR1 is DFQATT and CDR2 SNEGSKA (reference sequence). Trimming cost V 6 bases and J 3 bases, with 15 bases left between them. This CDR3 is 13 amino acids long. CDR3 sequence: CSAVRQASYEQYF. In DNA form, the CDR3 reads TGCAGTGCAGTGAGACAGGCGAGCTACGAGCAGTACTTC.

In its sample, this clonotype was seen a few times. The chain links TRBV24-1 to TRBJ2-1, with D maybe TRBD1 (6 bases). Germline V gives CDR1 KGHDR, CDR2 SFDVKD. Trimming took off 7 bases at V and 5 bases at J, with 11 bases between the two ends. The CDR3 is made up of 13 amino acids. CDR3: CATRPSGDNEQFF. CDR3 nucleotides: TGTGCCACCAGGCCCTCAGGGGACAATGAGCAGTTCTTC.

The CDR3 bases are TGCAGCGTTGGCAGACTAGCGGGGGGGCTCGACGAGCAGTACTTC. This sequence encodes CSVGRLAGGLDEQYF. The rearrangement uses TRBV29-1 and TRBJ2-7; TRBD2 matches 14 bases. Trimming at V came to 4 bases and at J to 5 bases, leaving 7 bases not matched to a gene. This CDR3 spans 15 amino acids. Germline lookup yields CDR1 SQVTM and CDR2 ANQGSEA.

The V call is TRBV3-1, the J call TRBJ1-6; D call uncertain. The CDR3 is made up of 15 amino acids. CDR1 is LGHDT, CDR2 YNNKEL, per germline (reference sequence). The V gene lost 0 bases and the J gene lost 9 bases, with 12 bases spanning the gap. The CDR3 nucleotides are TGTGCCAGCAGCCAAGATTGGAGGATGGGTTCACCCCTCCACTTT. Translating it yields CASSQDWRMGSPLHF.

This clonotype was seen more than once but under ten times. The rearrangement joins TRBV29-1 to TRBJ2-3; 8 bases align to TRBD2. Looked up from germline, CDR1 is SQVTM and CDR2 is ANQGSEA. Trimming removed 3 bases from V and 3 bases from J; junction bases left unmatched: 11. CDR3 length: 16 residues. The CDR3 reads CSVEGWNAGGTDTQYF. In DNA, the CDR3 is TGCAGCGTTGAGGGTTGGAATGCGGGGGGAACAGATACGCAGTATTTT.

The rearrangement uses TRBV6-2 or TRBV6-3 and TRBJ2-7; D is perhaps TRBD2 (5 bases). CDR1 MNHEY and CDR2 SVGEGT come from the germline V gene. This CDR3 has 15 amino acids. The V gene lost 2 bases and the J gene lost 4 bases, with 15 bases spanning the gap. The CDR3 region has the DNA TGTGCCAGCAGTTACGAAGGGAGAGGTCCGTACGAGCAGTACTTC. Encoded protein: CASSYEGRGPYEQYF.

This clonotype occurred a few times. The chain couples TRBV7-9 to TRBJ1-1, with a possible D match to TRBD1 (5 bases). The CDR3 has 16 amino acids. V shed 5 bases and J shed 0 bases, with 16 bases lying between them. The germline gives CDR1 SEHNR, CDR2 FQNEAQ (reference sequence). DNA for the CDR3: TGTGCCAGCAGCCCCGTGGAGGGGTTTATGAACACTGAAGCTTTCTTT. Translated: CASSPVEGFMNTEAFF.

This clonotype was counted many times. The rearrangement joins TRBV7-2 to TRBJ2-4, with D perhaps being TRBD1 or TRBD2 (5 bases each). From germline, CDR1 is SGHTA and CDR2 FQGNSA. The CDR3 loop spans 17 amino acids. The V end lost 2 bases, the J end lost 8 bases, and 22 bases lay between the germline ends. The CDR3 sequence is CASSLKAPDWGWDIQYF. The DNA for the CDR3 is TGTGCCAGCAGCTTAAAAGCCCCCGACTGGGGGTGGGACATTCAGTACTTC.

This clonotype appeared many times. V gene TRBV20-1 combines with J gene TRBJ2-1; TRBD2 matches at 7 bases. The ends lost 6 bases at V and 3 bases at J; junction bases unmatched: 8. In germline, CDR1 is DFQATT, CDR2 SNEGSKA (reference sequence). This CDR3 has 14 residues. CDR3: CSASGAVRYNEQFF. CDR3 nucleotide sequence: TGCAGTGCCAGCGGGGCGGTCCGCTACAATGAGCAGTTCTTC.

This clonotype was observed at least ten times. The V call is TRBV4-3, the J call TRBJ1-1; 10 bases fit TRBD1. This CDR3 is built from 15 residues. The V gene's germline CDR1 is LGHNA and CDR2 YSLEER. V gave up 1 base and J gave up 7 bases; unmatched junction bases: 6. CDR3 sequence reads: CASSQGRTGGIEAFF. The CDR3 nucleotides read TGCGCCAGCAGCCAAGGAAGGACAGGGGGAATTGAAGCTTTCTTT.

There are a few counts of this clonotype. V is TRBV29-1 and J is TRBJ1-2; D gene uncertain. Trimming removed 6 bases from V and 2 bases from J, with 13 bases in between. The CDR3 covers 13 residues. Germline CDR1 is SQVTM and CDR2 is ANQGSEA. The CDR3 reads CSVREVVNYGYTF. The CDR3 bases are TGCAGCGTGCGAGAGGTTGTCAACTATGGCTACACCTTC. Based on the CDR3 plus reference TRBV29-1 and TRBJ1-2, the full variable domain is SAVISQKPSRDICQRGTSLTIQCQVDSQVTMMFWYRQQPGQSLTLIATANQGSEATYESGFVIDKFPISRPNLTFSTLTVSNMSPEDSSIYLCSVREVVNYGYTFGSGTRLTVV.